This is a list of T cell receptor beta chains from one sample in a study of vaccination effects on CD4 cells after COVID-19. Their antigens remain unidentified. Profiled with immunoSEQ multiplex PCR; TCRdb holds only in-frame clones, not every one. The table lists 40,000 to 50,000 clones, more than 60% of them singletons, with 20% to 30% in the top ten. The sequences come from CD4+ T cells from PBMCs cultured with HCoV-OC43 spike peptides, collected before COVID-19 vaccination. The receptors were sampled from a human donor who received a COVID-19 vaccine. CDR3s include the opening cysteine and the closing phenylalanine or tryptophan. Each record gives: V gene, clone size, J gene, D gene, CDR3 DNA, CDR3 protein. D genes are given only for firm matches. Clone sizes are given selectively: once, few, many, or a class where the clone is expanded.

V: TRBV12-3/TRBV12-4
size: -
J: TRBJ2-1
D: -
DNA: TGTGCCAGCGGAACGGCGGGTAATGAGCAGTTCTTC
CDR3: CASGTAGNEQFF

V: TRBV3-1/TRBV3-2
size: -
J: TRBJ1-2
D: -
DNA: TGTGCCAGCAGCCAAGTTGGGTTGTACACCTTC
CDR3: CASSQVGLYTF

V: TRBV7-2
size: few
J: TRBJ1-3
D: -
DNA: TGTGCCAGCAGCTTGGAAAACTTTGGAAACACCATATATTTT
CDR3: CASSLENFGNTIYF

V: TRBV12-3/TRBV12-4
size: -
J: TRBJ1-2
D: -
DNA: TGTGCCAGCAGTACAGGTGTGGGTGTTGGCTACACCTTC
CDR3: CASSTGVGVGYTF

V: TRBV6-5
size: -
J: TRBJ2-7
D: -
DNA: TGTGCCAGCAGTTACTCTTCAGTGGCAGTCTACGAGCAGTACTTC
CDR3: CASSYSSVAVYEQYF

V: TRBV6-2/TRBV6-3
size: -
J: TRBJ1-2
D: TRBD1
DNA: TGTGCCAGCAGCCTCACCGGGACAGCCTACACCTTC
CDR3: CASSLTGTAYTF

V: TRBV30
size: -
J: TRBJ1-2
D: -
DNA: TGTGCCTGGAGTCATACAGGGTATGGCTACACCTTC
CDR3: CAWSHTGYGYTF

V: TRBV12-3/TRBV12-4
size: -
J: TRBJ1-1
D: -
DNA: TGTGCCAGCTGCCCGGGGCGCCCCTATGGGGCTTTCTTT
CDR3: CASCPGRPYGAFF

V: TRBV4-1
size: few
J: TRBJ1-3
D: -
DNA: TGCGCCAGCAGCCAAGATTTTCCGCCCTCTGGAAACACCATATATTTT
CDR3: CASSQDFPPSGNTIYF

V: TRBV14
size: -
J: TRBJ2-1
D: TRBD2
DNA: TGTGCCAGCAGCCAGAGAGCGGGAGGCTTTTACAATGAGCAGTTCTTC
CDR3: CASSQRAGGFYNEQFF

V: TRBV2
size: few
J: TRBJ1-5
D: TRBD1
DNA: TGTGCCAGCAGCCTGAGCCAGGGGGCGCGACAGCCCCAGCATTTT
CDR3: CASSLSQGARQPQHF

V: TRBV9
size: -
J: TRBJ2-5
D: TRBD1
DNA: TGTGCCAGCAGCAGAGGGACAGGGGGTGAGGAGACCCAGTACTTC
CDR3: CASSRGTGGEETQYF

V: TRBV5-4
size: -
J: TRBJ1-4
D: TRBD1
DNA: TGTGCCAGCAGTTTCAGGGGGAATGAAAAACTGTTTTTT
CDR3: CASSFRGNEKLFF

V: TRBV3-1/TRBV3-2
size: few
J: TRBJ1-2
D: -
DNA: TGTGCCAGCAGCCTTCCGGGGGGAGGCTACACCTTC
CDR3: CASSLPGGGYTF

V: TRBV6-1
size: -
J: TRBJ1-4
D: -
DNA: TGTGCCAGCAGTGAAGGAGACTCTAGGGAAAAACTGTTTTTT
CDR3: CASSEGDSREKLFF

V: TRBV30
size: -
J: TRBJ2-7
D: -
DNA: TGTGCCGGTCGCCCGGAGGCTCCGGGGGAGCAGTACTTC
CDR3: CAGRPEAPGEQYF

V: TRBV20-1
size: -
J: TRBJ2-1
D: -
DNA: TGCAGTGCTAGTGGGGGCTCCTACAATGAGCAGTTCTTC
CDR3: CSASGGSYNEQFF

V: TRBV4-3
size: -
J: TRBJ1-3
D: -
DNA: TGCGCCAGCAGCCAACAAGGGAACTATGGAAACACCATATATTTT
CDR3: CASSQQGNYGNTIYF

V: TRBV7-3
size: -
J: TRBJ2-7
D: -
DNA: TGTGCCAGCAGCTTAGACGGGGGCGAGCAGTACTTC
CDR3: CASSLDGGEQYF

V: TRBV7-2
size: -
J: TRBJ2-5
D: -
DNA: TGTGCCAGCAGTCACCAAGAGACCCAGTACTTC
CDR3: CASSHQETQYF

V: TRBV6-5
size: -
J: TRBJ2-7
D: TRBD1
DNA: TGTGCCAGCAGTTCCGGACAGGTGGACCCCTACGAGCAGTACTTC
CDR3: CASSSGQVDPYEQYF

V: TRBV4-1
size: -
J: TRBJ2-6
D: -
DNA: TGCGCCAGCAGCCAAGCAGGCGCGTCTGGGGCCAACGTCCTGACTTTC
CDR3: CASSQAGASGANVLTF

V: TRBV7-9
size: few
J: TRBJ1-2
D: -
DNA: TGTGCCAGCAGCTTTGGGGGGCTGGGCTATGGCTACACCTTC
CDR3: CASSFGGLGYGYTF

V: TRBV5-1
size: few
J: TRBJ2-7
D: TRBD1
DNA: TGCGCCAGCAGCCCCTCCCCGCAGGGGGTATACGAGCAGTACTTC
CDR3: CASSPSPQGVYEQYF

V: TRBV6-1
size: few
J: TRBJ1-2
D: TRBD1
DNA: TGTGCCAGCAGTTCCGGACAGGGGTATGGCTACACCTTC
CDR3: CASSSGQGYGYTF